This T cell receptor beta chain was captured in a study of blood T cell repertoires in COVID-19. Overall study context: Two negative PCRs, clearance, or symptom resolution had been documented for recovered Cohort 3 donors. PBMCs, B-cell-depleted T cells, or T cells provided the cDNA or gDNA that made up the material.

CDR3 size: 14 residues. V was trimmed by 8 bases and J by 0 bases, leaving 14 bases between them. Germline CDR1 is MDHEN and CDR2 is SYDVKM. Method: immunoSEQ multiplex PCR; TCRdb's copy keeps in-frame clones and lacks some. This sample has roughly 150,000 clones, with about 80% found just once. The clonotype was recovered from a man aged 50 to 60 in a cohort exposed to, infected with or recovered from COVID-19 (not recorded which). The sequenced sample consisted of PBMCs or T cells enriched from blood (not recorded which). This chain links TRBV28 with TRBJ2-7; a weak D match, TRBD1 (5 bases). The CDR3 reads CASAPRQTSYEQYF. The CDR3 DNA follows: TGTGCCAGCGCCCCTCGACAGACCTCCTACGAGCAGTACTTC.